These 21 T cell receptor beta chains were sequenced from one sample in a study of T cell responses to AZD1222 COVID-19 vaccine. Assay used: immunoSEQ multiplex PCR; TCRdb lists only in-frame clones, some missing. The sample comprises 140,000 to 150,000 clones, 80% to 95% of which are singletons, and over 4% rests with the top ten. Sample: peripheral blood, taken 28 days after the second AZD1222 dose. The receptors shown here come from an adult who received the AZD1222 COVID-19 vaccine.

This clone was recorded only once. DNA of the CDR3: TGTGCCAGCAGTTTGTCAAGGGGGACTGAAGCTTTCTTT. Amino acids: CASSLSRGTEAFF. The V and J genes are TRBV12-3 or TRBV12-4 and TRBJ1-1, with D possibly matching TRBD1 (6 bases). V lost 3 bases and J lost 5, with 10 bases in between. There are 13 residues in the CDR3.

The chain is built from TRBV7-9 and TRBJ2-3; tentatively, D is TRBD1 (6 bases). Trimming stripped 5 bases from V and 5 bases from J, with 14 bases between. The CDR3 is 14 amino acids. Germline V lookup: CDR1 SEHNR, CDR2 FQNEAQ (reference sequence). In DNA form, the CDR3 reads TGTGCCAGCAGCCACAGGGTCCGGGGAGATACGCAGTATTTT. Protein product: CASSHRVRGDTQYF.

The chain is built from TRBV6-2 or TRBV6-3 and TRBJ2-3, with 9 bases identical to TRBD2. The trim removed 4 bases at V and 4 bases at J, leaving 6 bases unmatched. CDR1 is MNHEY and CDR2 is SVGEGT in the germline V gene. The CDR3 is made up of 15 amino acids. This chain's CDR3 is CASSFSGSSADTQYF. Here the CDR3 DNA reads TGTGCCAGCAGTTTTAGCGGGAGTAGCGCAGATACGCAGTATTTT.

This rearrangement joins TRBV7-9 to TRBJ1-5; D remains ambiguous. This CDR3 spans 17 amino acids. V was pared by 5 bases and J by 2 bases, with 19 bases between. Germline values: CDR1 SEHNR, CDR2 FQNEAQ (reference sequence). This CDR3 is CASSPSRGARGNQPQHF. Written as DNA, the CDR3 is TGTGCCAGCAGCCCCTCCCGGGGTGCTCGGGGCAATCAGCCCCAGCATTTT. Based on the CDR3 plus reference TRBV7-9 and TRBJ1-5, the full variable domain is DTGVSQNPRHKITKRGQNVTFRCDPISEHNRLYWYRQTLGQGPEFLTYFQNEAQLEKSRLLSDRFSAERPKGSFSTLEIQRTEQGDSAMYLCASSPSRGARGNQPQHFGDGTRLSIL.

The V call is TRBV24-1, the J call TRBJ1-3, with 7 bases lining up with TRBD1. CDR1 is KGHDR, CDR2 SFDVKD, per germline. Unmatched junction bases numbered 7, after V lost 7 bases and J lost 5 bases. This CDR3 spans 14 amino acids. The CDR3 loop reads CATREGAMRNTIYF. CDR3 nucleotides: TGTGCCACCAGGGAGGGGGCCATGAGAAACACCATATATTTT.

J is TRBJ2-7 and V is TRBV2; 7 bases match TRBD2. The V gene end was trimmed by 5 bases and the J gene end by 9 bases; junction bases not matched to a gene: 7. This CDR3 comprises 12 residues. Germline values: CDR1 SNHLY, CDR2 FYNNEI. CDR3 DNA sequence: TGTGCCAGCAGTCGCGAACCGGGAGGGCAGTACTTC. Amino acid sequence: CASSREPGGQYF.

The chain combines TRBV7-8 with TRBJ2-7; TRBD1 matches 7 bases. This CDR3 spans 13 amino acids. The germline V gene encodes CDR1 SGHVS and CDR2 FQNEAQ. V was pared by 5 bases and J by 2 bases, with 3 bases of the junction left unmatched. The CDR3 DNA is TGTGCCAGCAGCCGGGACAGAACCTACGAGCAGTACTTC. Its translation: CASSRDRTYEQYF.

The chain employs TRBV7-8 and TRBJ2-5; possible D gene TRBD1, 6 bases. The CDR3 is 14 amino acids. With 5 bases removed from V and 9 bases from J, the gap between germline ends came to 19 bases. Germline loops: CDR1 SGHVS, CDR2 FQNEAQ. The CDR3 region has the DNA TGTGCCAGCAGCCGAGGGGGACCTTCCCGGGCCCAGTACTTC. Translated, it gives CASSRGGPSRAQYF.

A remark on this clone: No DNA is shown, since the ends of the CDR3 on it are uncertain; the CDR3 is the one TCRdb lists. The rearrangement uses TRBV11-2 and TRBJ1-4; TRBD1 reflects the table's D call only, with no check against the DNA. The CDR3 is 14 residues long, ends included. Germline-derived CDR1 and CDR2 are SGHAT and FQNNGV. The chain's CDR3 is CASSLWTRGEKLFF.

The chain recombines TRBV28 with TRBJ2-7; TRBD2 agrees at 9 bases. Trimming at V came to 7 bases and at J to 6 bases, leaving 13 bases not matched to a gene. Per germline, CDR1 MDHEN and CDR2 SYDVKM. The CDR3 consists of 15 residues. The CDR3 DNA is TGTGCCAGCACCCTAACCCAGCGGGGGGCGGGCGAGCAGTACTTC. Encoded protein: CASTLTQRGAGEQYF.

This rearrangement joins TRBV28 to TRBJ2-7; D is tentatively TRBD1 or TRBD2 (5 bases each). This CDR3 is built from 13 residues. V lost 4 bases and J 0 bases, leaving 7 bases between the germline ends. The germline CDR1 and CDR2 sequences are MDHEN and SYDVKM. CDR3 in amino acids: CASSSGSSYEQYF. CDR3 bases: TGTGCCAGCAGTTCAGGGAGCTCCTACGAGCAGTACTTC.

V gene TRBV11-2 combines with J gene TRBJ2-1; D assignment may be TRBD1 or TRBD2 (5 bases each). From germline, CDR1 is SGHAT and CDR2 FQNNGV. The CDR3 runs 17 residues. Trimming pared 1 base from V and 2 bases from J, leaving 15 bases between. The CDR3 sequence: CASSLGSRGTAYNEQFF. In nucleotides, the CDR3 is TGTGCCAGCAGCTTAGGATCTCGGGGCACAGCCTACAATGAGCAGTTCTTC.

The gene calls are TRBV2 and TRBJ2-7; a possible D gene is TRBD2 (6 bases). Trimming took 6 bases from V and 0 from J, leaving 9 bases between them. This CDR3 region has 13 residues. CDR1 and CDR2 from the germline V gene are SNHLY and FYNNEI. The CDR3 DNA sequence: TGTGCCAGCAGGGGGACTGGCTCCTACGAGCAGTACTTC. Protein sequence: CASRGTGSYEQYF.

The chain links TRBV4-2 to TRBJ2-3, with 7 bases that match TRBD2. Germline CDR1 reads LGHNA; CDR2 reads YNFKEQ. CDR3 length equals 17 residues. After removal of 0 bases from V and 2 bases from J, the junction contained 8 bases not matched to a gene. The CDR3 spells CASSQEGPAGVTDTQYF. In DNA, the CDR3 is TGTGCCAGCAGCCAAGAAGGACCGGCGGGGGTCACAGATACGCAGTATTTT.

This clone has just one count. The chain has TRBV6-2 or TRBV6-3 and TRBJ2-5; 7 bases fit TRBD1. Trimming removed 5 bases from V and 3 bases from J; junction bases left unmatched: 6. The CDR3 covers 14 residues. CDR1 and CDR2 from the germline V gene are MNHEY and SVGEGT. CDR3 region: CASSRPTGKETQYF. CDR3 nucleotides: TGTGCCAGCAGTCGACCGACAGGGAAAGAGACCCAGTACTTC.

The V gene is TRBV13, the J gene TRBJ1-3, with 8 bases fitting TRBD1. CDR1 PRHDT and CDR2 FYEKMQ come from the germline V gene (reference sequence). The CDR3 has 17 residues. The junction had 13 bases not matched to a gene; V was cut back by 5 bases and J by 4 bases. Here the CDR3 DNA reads TGTGCCAGCAGCCTCCTGATTCGGACAGGGAACGGAAACACCATATATTTT. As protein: CASSLLIRTGNGNTIYF.

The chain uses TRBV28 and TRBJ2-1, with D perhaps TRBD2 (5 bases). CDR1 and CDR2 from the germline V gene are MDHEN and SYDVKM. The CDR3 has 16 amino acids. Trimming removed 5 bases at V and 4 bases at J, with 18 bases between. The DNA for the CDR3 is TGTGCCAGCAGTCTCGGAGTCAGGAGCGGATACAATGAGCAGTTCTTC. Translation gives CASSLGVRSGYNEQFF.

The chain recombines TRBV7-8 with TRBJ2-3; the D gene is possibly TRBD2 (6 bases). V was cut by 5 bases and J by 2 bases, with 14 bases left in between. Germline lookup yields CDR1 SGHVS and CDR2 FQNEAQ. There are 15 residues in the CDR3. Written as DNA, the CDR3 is TGTGCCAGCAGCGGAGGGACTGCTCCCACAGATACGCAGTATTTT. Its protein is CASSGGTAPTDTQYF. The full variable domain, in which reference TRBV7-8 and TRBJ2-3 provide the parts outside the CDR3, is GAGVSQSPRYKVAKRGQDVALRCDPISGHVSLFWYQQALGQGPEFLTYFQNEAQLDKSGLPSDRFFAERPEGSVSTLKIQRTQQEDSAVYLCASSGGTAPTDTQYFGPGTRLTVL.

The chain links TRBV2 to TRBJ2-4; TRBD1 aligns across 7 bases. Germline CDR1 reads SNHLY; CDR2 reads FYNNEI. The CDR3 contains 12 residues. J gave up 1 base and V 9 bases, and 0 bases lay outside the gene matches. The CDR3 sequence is CARQGAKNIQYF. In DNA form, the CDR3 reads TGTGCCAGACAGGGGGCCAAAAACATTCAGTACTTC.

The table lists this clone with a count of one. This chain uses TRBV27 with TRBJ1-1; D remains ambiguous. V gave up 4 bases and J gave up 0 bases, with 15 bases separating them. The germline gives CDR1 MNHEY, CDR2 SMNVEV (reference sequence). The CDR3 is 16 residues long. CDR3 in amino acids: CASSYTVGSMNTEAFF. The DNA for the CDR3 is TGTGCCAGCAGTTATACAGTGGGCAGTATGAACACTGAAGCTTTCTTT.

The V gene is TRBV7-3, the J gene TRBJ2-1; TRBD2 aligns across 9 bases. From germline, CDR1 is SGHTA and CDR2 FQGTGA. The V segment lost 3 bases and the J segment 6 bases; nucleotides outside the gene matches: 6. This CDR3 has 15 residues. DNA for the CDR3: TGTGCCAGCAGCTTGCGGCTAGCGGGATTCAATGAGCAGTTCTTC. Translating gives CASSLRLAGFNEQFF.